Here is one T cell receptor beta chain with its context. The antigen is unknown. The CDR3 is 15 residues long. V lost 2 bases to trimming and J lost 1 base; unmatched junction nucleotides: 4. Germline values: CDR1 SGHTA, CDR2 FQGNSA. The data were obtained in a study of a mutant IDH1 vaccine in newly diagnosed glioma. TCRdb's table, derived via immunoSEQ multiplex PCR, lists solely in-frame clones and lacks some. The sample shows around 60,000 clones, roughly 80% of them seen only once. Time point defined: week 11, during vaccination. Each dose of the vaccine consisted of 300 ug of mutant IDH1 20-mer peptide, with topical imiquimod.

The chain carries TRBV7-2 and TRBJ1-1; 7 nucleotides agree with TRBD1. This receptor was identified in a woman aged 50 to 65 with glioma. The specimen comprised PBMCs, sampled from a glioma patient whose treatment included an IDH1 peptide vaccine. CDR3: CASSLRGRKNTEAFF. The CDR3 nucleotides read TGTGCCAGCAGCTTAAGGGGGCGGAAGAACACTGAAGCTTTCTTT.